The text below deals with one T cell receptor (beta chain). What it binds is not known. This sample was taken from a study of cytomegalovirus exposure and HLA in healthy donors. A multiplex PCR was run with 60 Vbeta primers and 13 Jbeta primers. The protocol was immunoSEQ multiplex PCR, while the TCRdb copy is restricted to in-frame clones and leaves out a portion. The sample totals roughly 220,000 clones. Points from the study as a whole: The analysis excluded some indistinguishable V segments, including TRBV6-2 and TRBV6-3.

The CDR3 is 15 residues long. Unmatched junction bases numbered 6, after V lost 3 bases and J lost 2 bases. CDR1 and CDR2 from the germline V gene are SGHNT and YYREEE (reference sequence). The chain uses TRBV5-4 and TRBJ2-7; 9 nucleotides agree with TRBD1. This TCR came from a girl aged 2-15 years in good health and CMV-seropositive. Specimen: PBMCs. This CDR3 reads CASSSTGGIPYEQYF. The CDR3 DNA reads TGTGCCAGCAGCTCGACAGGGGGGATCCCCTACGAGCAGTACTTC.